The 28 T cell receptor beta chains presented below share a single source sample, sequenced in a study of blood T cell repertoires in COVID-19. The method was immunoSEQ multiplex PCR; TCRdb's version includes in-frame clones alone and lacks a portion of them. The sample yields about 33,000 clones, about four fifths seen once. Material for sequencing was peripheral blood. These receptors all come from a man at least 80 years old with acute or convalescent COVID-19.

The CDR3 DNA sequence: TGTGCCAGTAATGAGGGGGGGAGCGGTGAAAAACTGTTTTTT. Protein: CASNEGGSGEKLFF. J is TRBJ1-4 and V is TRBV19, with a weak D call TRBD1 (6 bases). Germline V lookup: CDR1 LNHDA, CDR2 SQIVND (reference sequence). V was clipped by 7 bases and J by 7 bases, with 16 bases between them. The CDR3 consists of 14 residues.

This clone was counted once. The chain uses TRBV4-1 and TRBJ2-5; the D is unclear. Germline V gene data show CDR1 as MGHRA and CDR2 as YSYEKL. Trimming took off 1 base at V and 1 base at J, with 7 bases between the two ends. The CDR3 extends over 14 amino acids. CDR3 sequence reads: CASSQVQTQETQYF. CDR3 DNA: TGCGCCAGCAGCCAAGTACAGACCCAAGAGACCCAGTACTTC.

The V gene is TRBV21-1, the J gene TRBJ1-5; whether TRBD1, the table's D call, matches the DNA was not checked. TRBV21-1 has pseudogene status. This CDR3 has 16 residues. CDR3 residues: CASSTRQGVPNQPQHF. CDR3 coding DNA: TGTGCCAGCAGCACCCGACAGGGGGTCCCGAATCAGCCCCAGCATTTT.

The gene calls are TRBV6-6 and TRBJ2-1; tentatively, D is TRBD2 (5 bases). The germline CDR1 and CDR2 sequences are MNHNY and SVGAGI (reference sequence). The length of the CDR3 is 13 residues. The ends were cut back, 7 bases at V and 9 bases at J, with 16 bases in the middle. The CDR3 loop is CASTSRIGGEQFF. CDR3 bases: TGTGCCAGCACCTCCAGAATCGGAGGTGAGCAGTTCTTC.

The chain joins TRBV6-2 or TRBV6-3 to TRBJ2-3; 9 bases map to TRBD2. This CDR3 spans 16 amino acids. CDR1 and CDR2 (germline): MNHEY, SVGEGT. V dropped 5 bases and J dropped 3; count of bases not matched to a gene: 9. This chain's CDR3 is CASSKRLAGVTDTQYF. Here the CDR3 DNA reads TGTGCCAGCAGTAAGCGTTTAGCGGGGGTGACAGATACGCAGTATTTT.

The chain joins TRBV9 to TRBJ2-2, with 9 bases that match TRBD1. This CDR3 has 17 amino acids. Germline V gene lookup returns CDR1 SGDLS and CDR2 YYNGEE. J lost 6 bases, V lost 4 bases, and 13 bases had no gene match. CDR3 protein: CASSLTRGTGSPGELFF. CDR3 coding DNA: TGTGCCAGCAGCCTAACCAGAGGGACAGGGTCGCCCGGGGAGCTGTTTTTT.

Note on this clone: Its ends do not fully match the called genes, so a read error is possible. The rearrangement uses TRBV27 and TRBJ1-5; D is perhaps TRBD1 (6 bases). The length of the CDR3 is 16 residues. Germline values: CDR1 MNHEY, CDR2 SMNVEV (reference sequence). The CDR3 DNA reads TGTGCCAGCAGCTTATCGGCAGGGGTAAGGAATCAGCCCCAGCATTTT. It is translated as CASSLSAGVRNQPQHF.

The rearrangement uses TRBV2 and TRBJ2-4, with 10 bases matching TRBD2. Trimming cost V 2 bases and J 13 bases; bases outside gene matches: 2. This CDR3 region has 12 residues. Looked up from germline, CDR1 is SNHLY and CDR2 is FYNNEI. Here the CDR3 reads CASSEQRGGQYF. CDR3 sequence (DNA): TGTGCCAGCAGTGAACAGCGGGGGGGACAGTACTTC.

V gene TRBV27 combines with J gene TRBJ2-1, with D possibly being TRBD1 (5 bases). The V gene's germline CDR1 is MNHEY and CDR2 SMNVEV (reference sequence). CDR3 length: 17 amino acids. The CDR3 reads CAEIQGGDTFSYNEQFF. The CDR3 DNA reads as TGTGCAGAGATCCAGGGCGGTGACACTTTTTCGTACAATGAGCAGTTCTTC.

The CDR3 nucleotides read TGCGCCAGCAGGCTCACCGGAGACAGAAGACCGAACACTGAAGCTTTCTTT. It specifies CASRLTGDRRPNTEAFF. The chain uses TRBV4-1 and TRBJ1-1; tentative D call: TRBD1 (5 bases). Germline V gene sequence: CDR1 MGHRA, CDR2 YSYEKL. Trimming stripped 6 bases from V and 1 base from J, with 21 bases between. This CDR3 comprises 17 residues.

V and J are TRBV16 and TRBJ1-2; the D gene is possibly TRBD1 (5 bases). Germline CDR1 reads KGHSY; CDR2 reads FQNENV. The length of the CDR3 is 15 residues. V lost 1 base and J lost 2, with 11 bases in between. The CDR3: CASSQLAEGNYGYTF. DNA for the CDR3: TGTGCCAGCAGCCAATTGGCGGAGGGGAACTATGGCTACACCTTC.

The V call is TRBV6-5, the J call TRBJ2-1; 9 bases are a match to TRBD2. Trimming cost V 0 bases and J 8 bases; bases outside gene matches: 8. Germline V gene lookup returns CDR1 MNHEY and CDR2 SVGAGI. This CDR3 region has 16 residues. CDR3 coding DNA: TGTGCCAGCAGTTACTCCCTAGCGGGGCTTTTCGATGAGCAGTTCTTC. It codes for CASSYSLAGLFDEQFF.

This sequence joins TRBV5-1 and TRBJ1-5; the D gene is possibly TRBD1 (5 bases). CDR1 SGHRS and CDR2 YFSETQ come from the germline V gene. The CDR3 totals 15 residues. V lost 4 bases and J lost 5, with 16 bases in between. The CDR3 bases are TGCGCCAGCAGCCCGTGGGGGGAACAAGATCAGCCCCAGCATTTT. Translating it yields CASSPWGEQDQPQHF.

This clone was found a few times. V gene TRBV19 combines with J gene TRBJ1-2; a weak D match, TRBD1 (5 bases). CDR1 and CDR2 (germline): LNHDA, SQIVND (reference sequence). The germline V and J ends were trimmed by 3 bases and 7 bases, with 12 bases remaining between them. This CDR3 contains 13 residues. The CDR3 reads CASSIVREVGYTF. In DNA form, the CDR3 reads TGTGCCAGTAGTATCGTCAGGGAAGTTGGCTACACCTTC.

This clone has only a few counts. The rearrangement uses TRBV19 and TRBJ1-1; D uncertain. Per the germline V gene, CDR1 is LNHDA and CDR2 is SQIVND (reference sequence). CDR3 size: 16 residues. Trimming removed 4 bases at V and 3 bases at J, with 18 bases between. The CDR3 loop is CASSRPGLLKDTEAFF. The CDR3 DNA reads TGTGCCAGTAGTAGACCGGGATTACTGAAGGACACTGAAGCTTTCTTT.

The genes are TRBV2 and TRBJ1-1, with a possible D match to TRBD1 (6 bases). This CDR3 region has 14 residues. The V gene's germline CDR1 is SNHLY and CDR2 FYNNEI. The V end was cut by 7 bases, the J end by 5 bases, with 17 bases between. CDR3: CASTITGRETEAFF. The DNA of the CDR3 is TGTGCCAGCACCATTACAGGGAGAGAGACTGAAGCTTTCTTT.

The V gene is TRBV6-5, the J gene TRBJ2-3, with D possibly matching TRBD1 (6 bases). V was shortened by 6 bases and J by 0 bases, with 10 bases between the two germline ends. The germline gives CDR1 MNHEY, CDR2 SVGAGI. The CDR3 is made up of 14 amino acids. The CDR3 spells CASSRGQSTDTQYF. The CDR3 bases are TGTGCCAGCAGCCGCGGACAGAGCACAGATACGCAGTATTTT.

The chain recombines TRBV6-5 with TRBJ1-1; possibly TRBD1 for D (5 bases). Trimming took off 6 bases at V and 2 bases at J, with 13 bases between the two ends. Germline V CDR1 and CDR2: MNHEY, SVGAGI. The CDR3 runs 14 residues. CDR3 sequence reads: CASSRLRGNTEAFF. CDR3 coding DNA: TGTGCCAGCAGCCGTTTAAGGGGTAACACTGAAGCTTTCTTT.

Here the CDR3 reads CASSEGIGRGSTDTQYF. The DNA for the CDR3 is TGTGCCAGCAGTGAAGGAATTGGCAGGGGTAGCACAGATACGCAGTATTTT. The rearrangement links TRBV2 to TRBJ2-3, with D maybe TRBD1 (6 bases). CDR1 and CDR2 (germline): SNHLY, FYNNEI. CDR3 size: 17 residues. Trimming shortened V by 1 base and J by 0 bases, and 14 bases separated the two germline ends.

J is TRBJ2-3 and V is TRBV2, with D maybe TRBD2 (5 bases). V was shortened by 8 bases and J by 8 bases, with 20 bases between the two germline ends. The germline V gene has CDR1 SNHLY and CDR2 FYNNEI. CDR3 size: 14 residues. CDR3 region: CASGSSTGISTQYF. For the CDR3, the DNA is TGTGCCAGCGGAAGTTCTACCGGGATAAGTACGCAGTATTTT.

CDR3 residues: CASRSDRIAQPQHF. The CDR3 DNA reads TGTGCCAGCAGGAGTGACAGGATCGCTCAGCCCCAGCATTTT. This chain connects TRBV5-8 to TRBJ1-5; D perhaps matches TRBD1 (6 bases). Germline V gene lookup returns CDR1 SGHTS and CDR2 YDEGEE. The CDR3 runs 14 residues. V lost 5 bases and J 6 bases, leaving 15 bases between the germline ends.

The chain recombines TRBV15 with TRBJ2-3, with TRBD1 matching 7 bases. Germline V CDR1 and CDR2: LNHNV, YYDKDF (reference sequence). The ends lost 1 base at V and 5 bases at J; junction bases unmatched: 9. This CDR3 comprises 16 residues. The CDR3 nucleotides read TGTGCCACCAGCAGAGGATCTACAGGGGTAGGAGATACGCAGTATTTT. Its protein is CATSRGSTGVGDTQYF.

This clone was seen once. The chain couples TRBV9 to TRBJ2-5; possible D gene TRBD2, 7 bases. This CDR3 contains 15 residues. Germline CDR1 SGDLS, CDR2 YYNGEE. Trimming stripped 5 bases from V and 4 bases from J, with 18 bases between. The CDR3 nucleotides are TGTGCCAGCAGTCATAGAGGGGGGGCCGGAGAGACCCAGTACTTC. The encoded protein is CASSHRGGAGETQYF.

The CDR3 bases are TGCGCCAGCAGCGTCCTAGCGGGGGAAGAGACCCAGTACTTC. Translating gives CASSVLAGEETQYF. The V gene is TRBV5-1, the J gene TRBJ2-5, with 10 bases lining up with TRBD2. Trimming removed 4 bases from V and 3 bases from J; junction bases left unmatched: 3. The CDR3 runs to 14 residues. CDR1 and CDR2 (germline): SGHRS, YFSETQ.

The gene calls are TRBV27 and TRBJ1-6; possibly TRBD1 for D (5 bases). The V end lost 0 bases, the J end lost 6 bases, and 9 bases lay between the germline ends. CDR1 is MNHEY, CDR2 SMNVEV, per germline (reference sequence). The CDR3 length is 15 residues. Here the CDR3 reads CASSLSRGGNSPLHF. As DNA, the CDR3 is TGTGCCAGCAGTTTATCGCGGGGGGGTAATTCACCCCTCCACTTT.

This sequence joins TRBV9 and TRBJ2-1, with 12 bases matching TRBD2. This CDR3 has 16 amino acids. Germline V gives CDR1 SGDLS, CDR2 YYNGEE. V was pared by 4 bases and J by 4 bases, with 6 bases of the junction left unmatched. The CDR3 region is CASSPSLAGGYNEQFF. CDR3 DNA sequence: TGTGCCAGCAGCCCTTCCCTAGCGGGGGGGTACAATGAGCAGTTCTTC. Variable domain in full (rest from reference TRBV9 and TRBJ2-1): DSGVTQTPKHLITATGQRVTLRCSPRSGDLSVYWYQQSLDQGLQFLIQYYNGEERAKGNILERFSAQQFPDLHSELNLSSLELGDSALYFCASSPSLAGGYNEQFFGPGTRLTVL.

The rearrangement uses TRBV5-1 and TRBJ2-5; 8 positions agree with TRBD1. Germline V gives CDR1 SGHRS, CDR2 YFSETQ. Germline trimming cut 5 bases from V and 2 bases from J; bases unmatched to any gene: 14. This CDR3 spans 17 amino acids. The CDR3 bases are TGCGCCAGCAGTTACAGGGGGACCACGTACGGGCAAGAGACCCAGTACTTC. Encoded protein: CASSYRGTTYGQETQYF.

CDR3 coding DNA: TGCGCCAGCGAGGGGTCTGGGGGCGCCGGGGAGCTGTTTTTT. Its protein product is CASEGSGGAGELFF. The chain has TRBV5-1 and TRBJ2-2; possibly TRBD1 for D (6 bases). The CDR3 is made up of 14 amino acids. Germline CDR1 and CDR2: SGHRS and YFSETQ. V lost 7 bases, J lost 6 bases, and 16 bases lay in between. Based on the CDR3 plus reference TRBV5-1 and TRBJ2-2, the full variable domain is KAGVTQTPRYLIKTRGQQVTLSCSPISGHRSVSWYQQTPGQGLQFLFEYFSETQRNKGNFPGRFSGRQFSNSRSEMNVSTLELGDSALYLCASEGSGGAGELFFGEGSRLTVL.